These 31 T cell receptor beta chains were all obtained from the same sample, sequenced in a study of shared clonotypes between healthy human individuals. Only in-frame clones appear in the TCRdb table, and some are missing; sequencing was by immunoSEQ multiplex PCR. This table has roughly 2.5 million clones, approximately 90% appearing once. The sequenced sample consisted of naive CD4+ T cells sorted from blood. Subset given: CD45RA+ positively selected. All receptors derive from a man aged 18 to 30 in good health.

The CDR3 DNA is TGTGCCAGCGCCCGGACTAGCGGCTACGAGCAGTACTTC. It translates to CASARTSGYEQYF. The J gene is TRBJ2-7, the V gene TRBV5-6; 10 positions agree with TRBD2. This CDR3 is 13 amino acids long. The trim removed 7 bases at V and 3 bases at J, leaving 4 bases unmatched. CDR1 and CDR2 (germline): SGHDT, YYEEEE.

V gene TRBV5-5 combines with J gene TRBJ2-7; TRBD1 aligns across 9 bases. The CDR3 contains 14 residues. The germline V gene encodes CDR1 SGHKS and CDR2 YYEKEE (reference sequence). J lost 6 bases, V lost 5 bases, and 9 bases had no gene match. The CDR3 reads CASRPGTGFREQYF. As DNA, the CDR3 is TGTGCCAGCAGGCCGGGGACAGGGTTTCGCGAGCAGTACTTC.

This clone showed up just once. This chain uses TRBV5-1 with TRBJ2-5; D is perhaps TRBD2 (5 bases). CDR1 SGHRS and CDR2 YFSETQ come from the germline V gene. The CDR3 consists of 15 residues. V was pared by 3 bases and J by 7 bases, with 19 bases between. The CDR3, as DNA: TGCGCCAGCAGCTCTCCCGATAGCGCTATTGGGACCCAGTACTTC. Translated: CASSSPDSAIGTQYF.

The genes are TRBV28 and TRBJ2-3; 7 bases line up with TRBD2. Looked up from germline, CDR1 is MDHEN and CDR2 is SYDVKM. Unmatched junction bases numbered 5, after V lost 4 bases and J lost 4 bases. The CDR3 loop spans 14 amino acids. In DNA form, the CDR3 reads TGTGCCAGCAGTTCCCAGCGGGGCTCAGATACGCAGTATTTT. Translating it yields CASSSQRGSDTQYF.

The V and J genes are TRBV2 and TRBJ1-6; D gene uncertain. The V end lost 4 bases, the J end lost 9 bases, and 10 bases lay between the germline ends. The germline CDR1 and CDR2 sequences are SNHLY and FYNNEI. CDR3 length equals 13 residues. This chain's CDR3 is CASSVGNISPLHF. The CDR3, as DNA: TGTGCCAGCAGTGTGGGCAACATTTCACCCCTCCACTTT. Full variable domain (rest looked up from reference TRBV2 and TRBJ1-6): EPEVTQTPSHQVTQMGQEVILRCVPISNHLYFYWYRQILGQKVEFLVSFYNNEISEKSEIFDDQFSVERPDGSNFTLKIRSTKLEDSAMYFCASSVGNISPLHFGNGTRLTVT.

This rearrangement joins TRBV10-3 to TRBJ1-1, with D possibly TRBD1 on 5 matching bases. V was trimmed by 4 bases and J by 11 bases, leaving 17 bases between them. CDR3 length: 13 residues. Germline values: CDR1 ENHRY, CDR2 SYGVKD. The DNA for the CDR3 is TGTGCCATCAGTGGGCAGGGCAACGGGTGGGCTTTCTTT. Translating it yields CAISGQGNGWAFF.

The chain recombines TRBV30 with TRBJ1-3, with a weak D call TRBD1 (5 bases). The CDR3 consists of 14 residues. V was trimmed by 4 bases and J by 0 bases, leaving 10 bases between them. Germline values: CDR1 GTSNPN, CDR2 SVGIG (reference sequence). The CDR3 nucleotides are TGTGCCTGGATGGGGGAAACCTCTGGAAACACCATATATTTT. Translation: CAWMGETSGNTIYF.

The rearrangement links TRBV10-3 to TRBJ1-5; no reliable D call. The germline V gene encodes CDR1 ENHRY and CDR2 SYGVKD. The CDR3 is 14 residues long. V was shortened by 2 bases and J by 0 bases, with 5 bases between the two germline ends. The CDR3 DNA follows: TGTGCCATCAGTGAGCGGAGTAGCAATCAGCCCCAGCATTTT. Encoded protein: CAISERSSNQPQHF.

The CDR3 sequence: CASSHAPKAQPQHF. The CDR3 DNA follows: TGCGCCAGCAGCCATGCCCCCAAGGCACAGCCCCAGCATTTT. The rearrangement uses TRBV4-1 and TRBJ1-5; D is unresolved. This CDR3 is built from 14 residues. The V gene's germline CDR1 is MGHRA and CDR2 YSYEKL. The ends were cut back, 3 bases at V and 7 bases at J, with 13 bases in the middle.

The chain combines TRBV6-7 with TRBJ2-7, with D perhaps TRBD1 (5 bases). TRBV6-7 is recorded as an ORF, its role being uncertain. V was shortened by 0 bases and J by 2 bases, with 23 bases between the two germline ends. This CDR3 region has 19 residues. The DNA for the CDR3 is TGTGCCAGCAGTTACTCGATGATCCTATTGGGCAGGGCAGCCTACGAGCAGTACTTC. It codes for CASSYSMILLGRAAYEQYF.

The V call is TRBV7-2, the J call TRBJ2-3; D tentatively fits TRBD1 or TRBD2 (5 bases each). The V gene lost 2 bases and the J gene lost 3 bases, with 12 bases spanning the gap. This CDR3 region has 15 residues. Per the germline V gene, CDR1 is SGHTA and CDR2 is FQGNSA. CDR3 nucleotide sequence: TGTGCCAGCAGCTTACTGGGGCGGAGGACAGATACGCAGTATTTT. Protein sequence: CASSLLGRRTDTQYF.

The CDR3: CASSIDRGDYEQYF. The CDR3 DNA sequence: TGCGCCAGCAGCATAGACAGGGGGGACTACGAGCAGTACTTC. This rearrangement joins TRBV5-1 to TRBJ2-7; 9 bases agree with TRBD1. The CDR3 spans 14 residues. The trim removed 4 bases at V and 3 bases at J, leaving 5 bases unmatched. The germline gives CDR1 SGHRS, CDR2 YFSETQ. Supplemented by reference TRBV5-1 and TRBJ2-7, the full variable domain reads KAGVTQTPRYLIKTRGQQVTLSCSPISGHRSVSWYQQTPGQGLQFLFEYFSETQRNKGNFPGRFSGRQFSNSRSEMNVSTLELGDSALYLCASSIDRGDYEQYFGPGTRLTVT.

This rearrangement joins TRBV9 to TRBJ1-4, with D uncertain. Trimming took off 4 bases at V and 4 bases at J, with 11 bases between the two ends. This CDR3 contains 14 residues. The germline V gene has CDR1 SGDLS and CDR2 YYNGEE. In DNA form, the CDR3 reads TGTGCCAGCAGCCCAGAGGGAGGTAATGAAAAACTGTTTTTT. Its protein is CASSPEGGNEKLFF.

The chain has TRBV16 and TRBJ2-1; TRBD2 aligns across 9 bases. With 2 bases clipped from V and 3 bases from J, the junction kept 5 bases outside the gene matches. This CDR3 has 16 amino acids. The germline V gene encodes CDR1 KGHSY and CDR2 FQNENV. The CDR3 reads CASSQRREGFYNEQFF. DNA for the CDR3: TGTGCCAGCAGCCAACGGCGGGAGGGGTTCTACAATGAGCAGTTCTTC.

The chain joins TRBV10-1 to TRBJ1-1, with unresolved D. Germline V gives CDR1 WNHNN, CDR2 SYGVQD (reference sequence). The V and J ends lost 0 bases and 11 bases respectively, with 19 bases between them. The length of the CDR3 is 15 residues. The CDR3 DNA follows: TGCGCCAGCAGTGAGTCCGCGGATCCTGCTCGTTTGGCTTTCTTT. Translated, it gives CASSESADPARLAFF.

The chain has TRBV7-9 and TRBJ1-2; 9 nucleotides match TRBD1. This CDR3 region has 13 residues. Germline CDR1 SEHNR, CDR2 FQNEAQ (reference sequence). With V trimmed by 5 bases and J by 5 bases, 3 bases remained unmatched. This chain's CDR3 is CASSPDRGYGYTF. Here the CDR3 DNA reads TGTGCCAGCAGCCCCGACAGGGGGTATGGCTACACCTTC. Based on the CDR3 plus reference TRBV7-9 and TRBJ1-2, the full variable domain is DTGVSQNPRHKITKRGQNVTFRCDPISEHNRLYWYRQTLGQGPEFLTYFQNEAQLEKSRLLSDRFSAERPKGSFSTLEIQRTEQGDSAMYLCASSPDRGYGYTFGSGTRLTVV.

The chain uses TRBV18 and TRBJ2-2; weak D call: TRBD2 (5 bases). Germline loops: CDR1 KGHSH, CDR2 LQKENI. This CDR3 region has 14 residues. V lost 2 bases and J lost 5, with 9 bases in between. CDR3 DNA: TGTGCCAGCTCACCAGGACTTGTTACCGGGGAGCTGTTTTTT. Translating it yields CASSPGLVTGELFF.

The V call is TRBV6-1, the J call TRBJ2-6, with D unresolved. Germline values: CDR1 MNHNS, CDR2 SASEGT. Between the trimmed V and J ends, which lost 1 base and 0 bases, there was a span of 16 bases. The CDR3 consists of 19 residues. For the CDR3, the DNA is TGTGCCAGCAGTGAAGTAATGACATCTTGGGACTCTGGGGCCAACGTCCTGACTTTC. Residues: CASSEVMTSWDSGANVLTF.

In regard to this clone: Different DNA sequences within this sample yield the same CDR3. V gene TRBV18 combines with J gene TRBJ2-7, with D uncertain. Looked up from germline, CDR1 is KGHSH and CDR2 is LQKENI. The CDR3 sequence is 12 residues long. V lost 6 bases and J 0 bases, leaving 6 bases between the germline ends. CDR3 amino acids: CASSPSSYEQYF. CDR3 bases: TGTGCCAGCTCCCCCAGCTCCTACGAGCAGTACTTC.

The chain couples TRBV27 to TRBJ1-4; the D is unclear. The CDR3 runs to 15 residues. Germline CDR1 and CDR2: MNHEY and SMNVEV (reference sequence). V dropped 6 bases and J dropped 7 bases, with 18 bases sitting between them. Written as DNA, the CDR3 is TGTGCCAGCAGACCCCAAGGGCTTTCGGGTGAAAAACTGTTTTTT. It encodes CASRPQGLSGEKLFF.

For this clone: The same CDR3 is also encoded by other DNA sequences in this sample. This chain connects TRBV5-1 to TRBJ2-7; D remains ambiguous. The CDR3 totals 14 residues. CDR1 and CDR2 (germline): SGHRS, YFSETQ. Trimming left V 0 bases short and J 1 base short, with 8 bases between. CDR3 region: CASSLEDGSYEQYF. CDR3 bases: TGCGCCAGCAGCTTGGAGGACGGTTCCTACGAGCAGTACTTC. Variable domain in full (rest from reference TRBV5-1 and TRBJ2-7): KAGVTQTPRYLIKTRGQQVTLSCSPISGHRSVSWYQQTPGQGLQFLFEYFSETQRNKGNFPGRFSGRQFSNSRSEMNVSTLELGDSALYLCASSLEDGSYEQYFGPGTRLTVT.

With respect to this clone: This sample also contains other DNA sequences that code for the same CDR3. The rearrangement joins TRBV7-2 to TRBJ2-7; 9 bases fit TRBD1. Trimming removed 5 bases from V and 4 bases from J; junction bases left unmatched: 6. The germline V gene has CDR1 SGHTA and CDR2 FQGNSA. This CDR3 has 14 amino acids. In DNA form, the CDR3 reads TGTGCCAGCAGCCTCGGACAGGGGATGTACGAGCAGTACTTC. Amino acid sequence: CASSLGQGMYEQYF.

Remarks on this clone: Other DNA sequences from this sample encode an identical CDR3 as well. The chain uses TRBV5-1 and TRBJ2-6; no firm D call. The V gene lost 4 bases and the J gene lost 0 bases, with 8 bases spanning the gap. There are 15 residues in the CDR3. Germline assignment: CDR1 SGHRS and CDR2 YFSETQ. CDR3 sequence (DNA): TGCGCCAGCAGCCCTACAGCCTCTGGGGCCAACGTCCTGACTTTC. Encoded protein: CASSPTASGANVLTF.

The chain employs TRBV5-4 and TRBJ2-1; D is perhaps TRBD1 (5 bases). Germline V lookup: CDR1 SGHNT, CDR2 YYREEE (reference sequence). This CDR3 is 14 amino acids long. V lost 6 bases and J 1 base, leaving 11 bases between the germline ends. CDR3 amino acids: CASIRQGSYNEQFF. CDR3 nucleotide sequence: TGTGCCAGCATAAGGCAGGGTTCCTACAATGAGCAGTTCTTC.

This chain connects TRBV19 to TRBJ2-7, with TRBD1 matching over 7 bases. The J segment lost 6 bases and the V segment lost 4 bases, leaving 6 bases of the junction unmatched. Germline V gene sequence: CDR1 LNHDA, CDR2 SQIVND (reference sequence). The CDR3 has 13 residues. CDR3 coding DNA: TGTGCCAGTAGTACTTTCGGACAGGCCGAGCAGTACTTC. This translates into CASSTFGQAEQYF.

The chain combines TRBV6-5 with TRBJ2-7; D not certain. Germline CDR1 MNHEY, CDR2 SVGAGI. Between the trimmed V and J ends, which lost 5 bases and 0 bases, there was a span of 8 bases. The CDR3 extends over 13 amino acids. CDR3 DNA sequence: TGTGCCAGCAGTCCTCCGGGCTCCTACGAGCAGTACTTC. Amino acids: CASSPPGSYEQYF.

Points on this clone: Different DNA sequences within this sample yield the same CDR3. This chain joins TRBV7-2 and TRBJ2-5; D perhaps matches TRBD2 (5 bases). Germline V gene lookup returns CDR1 SGHTA and CDR2 FQGNSA. This CDR3 has 13 residues. The V gene lost 1 base and the J gene lost 5 bases, with 8 bases spanning the gap. The CDR3 spells CASSLGRRETQYF. The CDR3 DNA reads as TGTGCCAGCAGCTTAGGGAGGCGGGAGACCCAGTACTTC. The whole variable domain, filled in from reference TRBV7-2 and TRBJ2-5, reads GAGVSQSPSNKVTEKGKDVELRCDPISGHTALYWYRQSLGQGLEFLIYFQGNSAPDKSGLPSDRFSAERTGGSVSTLTIQRTQQEDSAVYLCASSLGRRETQYFGPGTRLLVL.

The chain has TRBV14 and TRBJ1-1; D unresolved. V lost 4 bases and J lost 4, with 19 bases in between. The CDR3 loop spans 16 amino acids. Germline assignment: CDR1 SGHDN and CDR2 FVKESK. Here the CDR3 reads CASSRVGPRRPTEAFF. As DNA, the CDR3 is TGTGCCAGCAGCCGAGTTGGCCCCCGTCGCCCCACTGAAGCTTTCTTT. Looking up the rest from reference TRBV14 and TRBJ1-1 gives the full variable domain: EAGVTQFPSHSVIEKGQTVTLRCDPISGHDNLYWYRRVMGKEIKFLLHFVKESKQDESGMPNNRFLAERTGGTYSTLKVQPAELEDSGVYFCASSRVGPRRPTEAFFGQGTRLTVV.

The CDR3 loop reads CASKGQGVEKLFF. CDR3 bases: TGTGCCAGCAAGGGACAGGGTGTTGAAAAACTGTTTTTT. The chain is built from TRBV6-5 and TRBJ1-4; 9 nucleotides match TRBD1. The J segment lost 7 bases and the V segment lost 7 bases, leaving 4 bases of the junction unmatched. CDR3 size: 13 residues. Germline CDR1 MNHEY, CDR2 SVGAGI.

The V and J genes are TRBV9 and TRBJ1-3; D ambiguous. The CDR3 loop spans 15 amino acids. Per germline, CDR1 SGDLS and CDR2 YYNGEE. Trimming removed 3 bases from V and 2 bases from J, with 12 bases in between. The CDR3: CASSGREAPGNTIYF. In DNA form, the CDR3 reads TGTGCCAGCAGCGGGCGGGAGGCCCCTGGAAACACCATATATTTT.

This sequence joins TRBV2 and TRBJ2-5; 9 bases match TRBD1. J was trimmed by 5 bases and V by 11 bases; bases with no gene match: 12. The germline CDR1 and CDR2 sequences are SNHLY and FYNNEI. This CDR3 region has 14 residues. CDR3 amino acids: CASKRGTGRETQYF. CDR3 DNA: TGTGCCTCAAAACGGGGGACAGGGAGGGAGACCCAGTACTTC.